This TCR beta chain emerged from a study of OX40 agonist ivuxolimab in advanced cancers. About the research overall: In this trial design, patients received ivuxolimab intravenously at 0.01 to 10 mg/kg every 2 weeks. Of mixed ages from about 23 to 90 and averaging around 60 years, the group was around 78% male.

In its sample, this clone was seen a few times. Its antigen is unidentified. Study-wide results and caveats: Partial responders treated at 0.1-3.0 mg/kg exhibited clonal expansion among the lowest measured. Clonal expansion from baseline to week 6 occurred in both CD4+ and CD8+ T cells.

Sequencing was performed with immunoSEQ multiplex PCR; in TCRdb, only in-frame clones are kept and a portion is missing. Of more than 50,000 clones in the sample, around 86% were seen once. Germline V gene sequence: CDR1 LGHNA, CDR2 YSLEER. The V gene lost 4 bases and the J gene lost 7 bases, with 11 bases spanning the gap. The CDR3 runs to 14 residues. Specimen: CD4+ or CD8+ T cells sorted from blood, collected in a trial of the OX40 agonist ivuxolimab. The V and J genes are TRBV4-3 and TRBJ1-6, with a weak D call TRBD1 (6 bases). The TCR originated in an adult with an advanced solid tumor such as melanoma, head and neck, liver or kidney cancer. The CDR3 loop is CASSLQGENSPLHF. The CDR3 nucleotides are TGCGCCAGCAGCCTACAGGGAGAGAATTCACCCCTCCACTTT.